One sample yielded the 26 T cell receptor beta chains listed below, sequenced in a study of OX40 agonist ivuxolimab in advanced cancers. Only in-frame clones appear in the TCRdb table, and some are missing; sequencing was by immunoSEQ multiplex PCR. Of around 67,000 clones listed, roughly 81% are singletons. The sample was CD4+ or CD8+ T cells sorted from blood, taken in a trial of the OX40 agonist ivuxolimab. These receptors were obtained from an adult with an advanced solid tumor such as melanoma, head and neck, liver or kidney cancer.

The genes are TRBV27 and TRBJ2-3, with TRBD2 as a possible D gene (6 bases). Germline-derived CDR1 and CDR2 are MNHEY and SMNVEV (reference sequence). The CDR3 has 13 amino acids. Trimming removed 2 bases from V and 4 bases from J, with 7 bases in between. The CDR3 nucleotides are TGTGCCAGCAGTTTAACGGGAGCAGATACGCAGTATTTT. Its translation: CASSLTGADTQYF.

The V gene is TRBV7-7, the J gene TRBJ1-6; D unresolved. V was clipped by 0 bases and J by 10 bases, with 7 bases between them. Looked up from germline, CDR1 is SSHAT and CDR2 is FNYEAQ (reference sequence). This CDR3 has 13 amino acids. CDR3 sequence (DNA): TGTGCCAGCAGCTTAGCTCATGGCTCACCCCTCCACTTT. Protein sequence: CASSLAHGSPLHF.

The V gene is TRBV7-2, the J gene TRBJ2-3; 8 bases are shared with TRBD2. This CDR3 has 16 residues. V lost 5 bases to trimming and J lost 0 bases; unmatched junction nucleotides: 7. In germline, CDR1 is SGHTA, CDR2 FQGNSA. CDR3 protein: CASSLAGGPSTDTQYF. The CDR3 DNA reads TGTGCCAGCAGCCTTGCGGGGGGCCCTAGCACAGATACGCAGTATTTT.

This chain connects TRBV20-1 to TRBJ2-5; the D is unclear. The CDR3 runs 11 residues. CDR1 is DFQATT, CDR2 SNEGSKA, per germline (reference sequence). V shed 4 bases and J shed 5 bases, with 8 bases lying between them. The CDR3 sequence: CSATQRETQYF. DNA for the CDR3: TGCAGTGCTACCCAGCGCGAGACCCAGTACTTC.

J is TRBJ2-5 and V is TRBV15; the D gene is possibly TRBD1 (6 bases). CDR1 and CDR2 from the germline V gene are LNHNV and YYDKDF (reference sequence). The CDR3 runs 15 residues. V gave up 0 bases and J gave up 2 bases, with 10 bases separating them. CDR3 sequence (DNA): TGTGCCACCAGCAGAGATCCAGGGGCTCAAGAGACCCAGTACTTC. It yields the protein CATSRDPGAQETQYF. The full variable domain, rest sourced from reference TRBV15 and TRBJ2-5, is DAMVIQNPRYQVTQFGKPVTLSCSQTLNHNVMYWYQQKSSQAPKLLFHYYDKDFNNEADTPDNFQSRRPNTSFCFLDIRSPGLGDTAMYLCATSRDPGAQETQYFGPGTRLLVL.

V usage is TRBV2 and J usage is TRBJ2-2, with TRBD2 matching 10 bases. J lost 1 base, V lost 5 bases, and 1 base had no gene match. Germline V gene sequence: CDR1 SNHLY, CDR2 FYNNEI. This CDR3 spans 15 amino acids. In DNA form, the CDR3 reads TGTGCCAGCAGTTGGACTAGCGGGAACACCGGGGAGCTGTTTTTT. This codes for CASSWTSGNTGELFF.

CDR3 in amino acids: CASSPRQGVSPLHF. CDR3 coding DNA: TGCGCCAGCAGCCCTCGACAGGGAGTTTCACCCCTCCACTTT. This chain links TRBV5-1 with TRBJ1-6; 7 nucleotides line up with TRBD1. Trimming at V came to 4 bases and at J to 9 bases, leaving 7 bases not matched to a gene. The CDR3 spans 14 residues. Germline V CDR1 and CDR2: SGHRS, YFSETQ.

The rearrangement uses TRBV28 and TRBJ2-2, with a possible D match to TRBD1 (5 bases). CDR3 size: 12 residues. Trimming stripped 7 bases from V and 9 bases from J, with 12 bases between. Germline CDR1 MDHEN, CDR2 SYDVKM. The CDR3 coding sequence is TGTGCCAGCACTACCGGACACCGGGAGCTGTTTTTT. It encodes CASTTGHRELFF. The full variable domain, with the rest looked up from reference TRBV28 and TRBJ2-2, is DVKVTQSSRYLVKRTGEKVFLECVQDMDHENMFWYRQDPGLGLRLIYFSYDVKMKEKGDIPEGYSVSREKKERFSLILESASTNQTSMYLCASTTGHRELFFGEGSRLTVL.

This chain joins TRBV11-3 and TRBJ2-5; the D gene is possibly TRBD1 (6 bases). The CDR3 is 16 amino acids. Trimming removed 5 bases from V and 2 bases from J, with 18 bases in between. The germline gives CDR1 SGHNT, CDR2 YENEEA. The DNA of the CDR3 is TGTGCCAGCAGCGCCCGGGACACCCGTGGACAAGAGACCCAGTACTTC. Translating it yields CASSARDTRGQETQYF.

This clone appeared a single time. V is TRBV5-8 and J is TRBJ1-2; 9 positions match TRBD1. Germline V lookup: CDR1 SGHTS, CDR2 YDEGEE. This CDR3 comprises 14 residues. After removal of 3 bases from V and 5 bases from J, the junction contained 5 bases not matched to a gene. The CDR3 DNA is TGTGCCAGCAGCTACCACAGGGGGCTATATGGCTACACCTTC. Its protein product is CASSYHRGLYGYTF.

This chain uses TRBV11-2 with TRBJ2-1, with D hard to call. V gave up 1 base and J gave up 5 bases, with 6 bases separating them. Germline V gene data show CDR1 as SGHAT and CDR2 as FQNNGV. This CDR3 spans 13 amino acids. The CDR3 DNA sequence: TGTGCCAGCAGCTTAGTTATTAACAATGAGCAGTTCTTC. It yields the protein CASSLVINNEQFF.

The CDR3 protein is CASRAGTGTTGELFF. In DNA form, the CDR3 reads TGTGCCAGCAGAGCCGGGACAGGGACCACCGGGGAGCTGTTTTTT. This chain links TRBV2 with TRBJ2-2; 9 bases line up with TRBD1. CDR3 length equals 15 residues. Germline V lookup: CDR1 SNHLY, CDR2 FYNNEI. V gave up 6 bases and J gave up 4 bases; unmatched junction bases: 6.

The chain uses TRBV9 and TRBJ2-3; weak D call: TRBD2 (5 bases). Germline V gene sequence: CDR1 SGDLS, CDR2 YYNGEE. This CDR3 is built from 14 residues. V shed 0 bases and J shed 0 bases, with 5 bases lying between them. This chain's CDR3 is CASSVGGSTDTQYF. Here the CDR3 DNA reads TGTGCCAGCAGCGTAGGAGGGAGCACAGATACGCAGTATTTT.

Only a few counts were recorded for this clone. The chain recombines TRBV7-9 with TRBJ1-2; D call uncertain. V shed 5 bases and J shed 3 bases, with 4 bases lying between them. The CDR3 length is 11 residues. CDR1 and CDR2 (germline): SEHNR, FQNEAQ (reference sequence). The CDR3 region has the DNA TGTGCCAGCAGCCTGCACTATGGCTACACCTTC. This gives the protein CASSLHYGYTF.

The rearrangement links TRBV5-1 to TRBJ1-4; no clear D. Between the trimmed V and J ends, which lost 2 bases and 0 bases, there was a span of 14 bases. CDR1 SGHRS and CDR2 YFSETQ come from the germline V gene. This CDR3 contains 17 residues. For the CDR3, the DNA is TGCGCCAGCAGCTTTGGGCTTAGGGATGCAACTAATGAAAAACTGTTTTTT. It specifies CASSFGLRDATNEKLFF.

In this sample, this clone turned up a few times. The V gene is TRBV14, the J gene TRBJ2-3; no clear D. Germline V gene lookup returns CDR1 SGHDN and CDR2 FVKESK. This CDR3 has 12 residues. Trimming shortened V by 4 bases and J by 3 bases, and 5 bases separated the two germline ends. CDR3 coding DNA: TGTGCCAGCAGCCCTTTTACAGATACGCAGTATTTT. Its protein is CASSPFTDTQYF.

For the CDR3, the DNA is TGTGCCATCAGTGAGAATGCGGACGAGCAGTTCTTC. Translated, it gives CAISENADEQFF. The V call is TRBV10-3, the J call TRBJ2-1; D not certain. This CDR3 contains 12 residues. Looked up from germline, CDR1 is ENHRY and CDR2 is SYGVKD. V was trimmed by 2 bases and J by 10 bases, leaving 9 bases between them.

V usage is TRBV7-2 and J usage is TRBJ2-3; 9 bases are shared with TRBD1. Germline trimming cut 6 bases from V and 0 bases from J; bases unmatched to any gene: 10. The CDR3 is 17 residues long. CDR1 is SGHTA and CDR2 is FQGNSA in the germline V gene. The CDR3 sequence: CASSRQTGGSSTDTQYF. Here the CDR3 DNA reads TGTGCCAGCAGTCGCCAGACAGGGGGTTCTAGCACAGATACGCAGTATTTT.

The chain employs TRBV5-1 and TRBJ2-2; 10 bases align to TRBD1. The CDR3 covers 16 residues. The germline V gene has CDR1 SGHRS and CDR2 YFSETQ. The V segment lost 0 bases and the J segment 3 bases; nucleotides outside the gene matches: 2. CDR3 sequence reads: CASSLAGQGDTGELFF. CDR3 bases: TGCGCCAGCAGCTTGGCCGGACAGGGGGACACCGGGGAGCTGTTTTTT.

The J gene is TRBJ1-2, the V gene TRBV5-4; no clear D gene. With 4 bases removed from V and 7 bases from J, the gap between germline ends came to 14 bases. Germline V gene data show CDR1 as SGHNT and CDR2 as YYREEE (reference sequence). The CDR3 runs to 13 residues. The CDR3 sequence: CASSPPHKSGYTF. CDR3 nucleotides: TGTGCCAGCAGCCCGCCACACAAGAGTGGCTACACCTTC.

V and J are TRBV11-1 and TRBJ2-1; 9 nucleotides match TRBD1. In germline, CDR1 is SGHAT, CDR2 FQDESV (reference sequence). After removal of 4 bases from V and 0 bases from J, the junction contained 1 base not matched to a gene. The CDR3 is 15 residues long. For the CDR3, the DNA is TGTGCCAGCAGCTCACAGGGGGCCTCCTACAATGAGCAGTTCTTC. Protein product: CASSSQGASYNEQFF. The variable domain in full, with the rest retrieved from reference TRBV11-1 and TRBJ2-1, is EAEVAQSPRYKITEKSQAVAFWCDPISGHATLYWYRQILGQGPELLVQFQDESVVDDSQLPKDRFSAERLKGVDSTLKIQPAELGDSAMYLCASSSQGASYNEQFFGPGTRLTVL.

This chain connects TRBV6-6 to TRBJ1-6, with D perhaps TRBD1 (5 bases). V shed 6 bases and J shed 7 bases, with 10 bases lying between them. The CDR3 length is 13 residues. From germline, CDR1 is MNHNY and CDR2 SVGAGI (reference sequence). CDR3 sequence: CASSIDRNSPLHF. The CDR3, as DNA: TGTGCCAGCAGCATCGACAGAAATTCACCCCTCCACTTT.

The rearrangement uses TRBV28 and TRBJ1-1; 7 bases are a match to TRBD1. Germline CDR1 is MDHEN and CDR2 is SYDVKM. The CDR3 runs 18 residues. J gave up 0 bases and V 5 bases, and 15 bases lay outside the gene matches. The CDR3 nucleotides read TGTGCCAGCAGTCCCCTCTCAACAGGGGCGGGGGTGAACACTGAAGCTTTCTTT. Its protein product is CASSPLSTGAGVNTEAFF.

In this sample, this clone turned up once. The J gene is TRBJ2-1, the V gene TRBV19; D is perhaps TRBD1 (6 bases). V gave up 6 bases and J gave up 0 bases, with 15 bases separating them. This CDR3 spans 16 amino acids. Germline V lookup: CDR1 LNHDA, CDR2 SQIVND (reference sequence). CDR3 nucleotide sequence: TGTGCCAGTAGGGCCCGATCAGGGGCCTCCTACAATGAGCAGTTCTTC. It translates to CASRARSGASYNEQFF.

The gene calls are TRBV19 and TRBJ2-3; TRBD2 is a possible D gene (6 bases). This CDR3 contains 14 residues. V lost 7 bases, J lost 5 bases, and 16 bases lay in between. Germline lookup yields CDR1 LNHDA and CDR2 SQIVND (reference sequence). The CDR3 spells CASIPSLGGDTQYF. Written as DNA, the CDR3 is TGTGCCAGTATCCCATCATTGGGAGGAGATACGCAGTATTTT.

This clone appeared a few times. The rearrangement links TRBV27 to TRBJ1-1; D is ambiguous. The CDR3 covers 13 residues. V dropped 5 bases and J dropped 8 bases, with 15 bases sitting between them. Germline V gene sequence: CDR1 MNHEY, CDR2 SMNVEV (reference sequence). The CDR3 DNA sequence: TGTGCCAGCAGTCCAGATTGGGTGGGAGAAGCTTTCTTT. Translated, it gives CASSPDWVGEAFF.